These 20 T cell receptor beta chains share one sample of origin, sequenced in a study of blood T cell repertoires in COVID-19. Here immunoSEQ multiplex PCR was the method, and the copy in TCRdb shows in-frame clones only, minus some. This sample has under 350,000 clones; approximately 85% occur once, and the top ten carry 7.2%. The sequenced material came from peripheral blood. Receptors were obtained from a human donor in a cohort sampled during active COVID-19.

There are a few counts of this clone. The rearrangement joins TRBV5-5 to TRBJ1-1; TRBD1 might be the D (5 bases). The V end was cut by 2 bases, the J end by 4 bases, with 15 bases between. Germline CDR1 reads SGHKS; CDR2 reads YYEKEE (reference sequence). This CDR3 is 15 amino acids long. CDR3 region: CASSFSGTQFTEAFF. CDR3 DNA sequence: TGTGCCAGCAGCTTCTCCGGGACTCAATTCACTGAAGCTTTCTTT. Together with reference TRBV5-5 and TRBJ1-1, the CDR3 gives the full variable domain: DAGVTQSPTHLIKTRGQQVTLRCSPISGHKSVSWYQQVLGQGPQFIFQYYEKEERGRGNFPDRFSARQFPNYSSELNVNALLLGDSALYLCASSFSGTQFTEAFFGQGTRLTVV.

This chain connects TRBV5-4 to TRBJ2-7, with D uncertain. CDR3 length: 15 amino acids. With 0 bases removed from V and 0 bases from J, the gap between germline ends came to 10 bases. Per the germline V gene, CDR1 is SGHNT and CDR2 is YYREEE (reference sequence). CDR3 in amino acids: CASSLGTLSSYEQYF. In DNA, the CDR3 is TGTGCCAGCAGCTTGGGAACTTTGAGCTCCTACGAGCAGTACTTC.

This clone was found a few times. This chain uses TRBV7-9 with TRBJ1-1; tentatively, D is TRBD1 (6 bases). The ends were cut back, 1 base at V and 5 bases at J, with 14 bases in the middle. This CDR3 has 15 residues. Per the germline V gene, CDR1 is SEHNR and CDR2 is FQNEAQ (reference sequence). CDR3 residues: CASSLEGTIGTEAFF. The DNA for the CDR3 is TGTGCCAGCAGCTTAGAGGGGACAATTGGTACTGAAGCTTTCTTT.

J is TRBJ2-1 and V is TRBV18, with D possibly being TRBD2 (5 bases). The CDR3 is 14 residues long. Germline CDR1 is KGHSH and CDR2 is LQKENI. V lost 3 bases, J lost 4 bases, and 10 bases lay in between. The CDR3 loop reads CASSPDSTYNEQFF. CDR3 coding DNA: TGTGCCAGCTCACCGGACTCTACTTACAATGAGCAGTTCTTC.

The chain employs TRBV2 and TRBJ2-2, with TRBD1 matching over 8 bases. The CDR3 has 14 residues. Germline V gives CDR1 SNHLY, CDR2 FYNNEI. V gave up 6 bases and J gave up 5 bases; unmatched junction bases: 5. CDR3 protein: CASRGTGETGELFF. DNA for the CDR3: TGTGCCAGCAGGGGGACAGGAGAAACCGGGGAGCTGTTTTTT.

J is TRBJ2-7 and V is TRBV29-1; TRBD1 matches 10 bases. Germline V gene sequence: CDR1 SQVTM, CDR2 ANQGSEA. V trimming: 6 bases; J trimming: 4 bases; junction bases outside the gene matches: 6. The CDR3 extends over 13 amino acids. In nucleotides, the CDR3 is TGCAGCGTCACCGGGACAGGGGTTTACGAGCAGTACTTC. Translated, it gives CSVTGTGVYEQYF.

This clone was seen more than once but under ten times. This chain joins TRBV29-1 and TRBJ2-3; 8 bases match TRBD1. The V and J ends lost 4 bases and 2 bases, in that order; junction bases with no gene match: 8. This CDR3 is built from 15 residues. Germline V CDR1 and CDR2: SQVTM, ANQGSEA. CDR3 sequence (DNA): TGCAGCGTTGGTGGGGACAGGTCCTACACAGATACGCAGTATTTT. As protein: CSVGGDRSYTDTQYF.

This clone was counted only a few times. The rearrangement joins TRBV24-1 to TRBJ1-5; 8 bases fit TRBD1. Germline values: CDR1 KGHDR, CDR2 SFDVKD. Unmatched junction bases numbered 6, after V lost 3 bases and J lost 6 bases. CDR3 length equals 15 residues. The CDR3 here is CATSDTGGGAQPQHF. The CDR3 DNA reads as TGTGCCACCAGTGATACAGGGGGTGGGGCTCAGCCCCAGCATTTT.

This chain uses TRBV27 with TRBJ2-3, with a weak D call TRBD2 (5 bases). CDR3 length: 12 amino acids. The ends were cut back, 6 bases at V and 6 bases at J, with 10 bases in the middle. Per the germline V gene, CDR1 is MNHEY and CDR2 is SMNVEV (reference sequence). DNA of the CDR3: TGTGCCAGCAGCGTGGGCGGGGATACGCAGTATTTT. Translation gives CASSVGGDTQYF.

The chain carries TRBV27 and TRBJ1-2; TRBD1 might be the D (5 bases). The CDR3 runs to 13 residues. CDR1 is MNHEY, CDR2 SMNVEV, per germline (reference sequence). The V end lost 3 bases, the J end lost 6 bases, and 11 bases lay between the germline ends. The CDR3 sequence: CASSLKGFNGYTF. The CDR3 nucleotides are TGTGCCAGCAGTTTGAAGGGGTTCAATGGCTACACCTTC.

The chain links TRBV4-1 to TRBJ1-4; 9 bases line up with TRBD1. Per the germline V gene, CDR1 is MGHRA and CDR2 is YSYEKL. With 2 bases clipped from V and 0 bases from J, the junction kept 4 bases outside the gene matches. There are 17 residues in the CDR3. In DNA form, the CDR3 reads TGCGCCAGCAGCCAACCGGGACAGGGCCCAACTAATGAAAAACTGTTTTTT. Translation: CASSQPGQGPTNEKLFF.

The chain links TRBV4-1 to TRBJ2-4; 12 bases match TRBD2. Germline V gives CDR1 MGHRA, CDR2 YSYEKL. The length of the CDR3 is 18 residues. With V trimmed by 3 bases and J by 0 bases, 6 bases remained unmatched. The CDR3 coding sequence is TGCGCCAGCAGCCAGTCAGGGACTAGCGGGCTAGCCAAAAACATTCAGTACTTC. Its translation: CASSQSGTSGLAKNIQYF.

There are a few counts of this clone. The chain has TRBV9 and TRBJ2-7; D gene ambiguous. Trimming took off 0 bases at V and 6 bases at J, with 10 bases between the two ends. CDR3 length equals 13 residues. Germline CDR1 is SGDLS and CDR2 is YYNGEE. CDR3 sequence reads: CASSVGSASEQYF. Here the CDR3 DNA reads TGTGCCAGCAGCGTAGGCAGCGCCTCCGAGCAGTACTTC.

This clone occurred once. The chain is built from TRBV9 and TRBJ2-1; 9 nucleotides match TRBD2. The CDR3 has 14 amino acids. Germline V CDR1 and CDR2: SGDLS, YYNGEE. The V segment lost 5 bases and the J segment 4 bases; nucleotides outside the gene matches: 4. The CDR3 DNA sequence: TGTGCCAGCAGTCGACTAGCGGAGTACAATGAGCAGTTCTTC. Translation gives CASSRLAEYNEQFF.

The V gene is TRBV6-1, the J gene TRBJ1-2; D call uncertain. V gave up 3 bases and J gave up 4 bases, with 9 bases separating them. The length of the CDR3 is 13 residues. CDR1 is MNHNS and CDR2 is SASEGT in the germline V gene. The CDR3 region has the DNA TGTGCCAGCAGTGACCGGGTCCTCTATGGCTACACCTTC. Amino acid sequence: CASSDRVLYGYTF.

The rearrangement joins TRBV11-2 to TRBJ2-7; TRBD1 aligns across 8 bases. CDR1 SGHAT and CDR2 FQNNGV come from the germline V gene. The trim removed 4 bases at V and 4 bases at J, leaving 9 bases unmatched. The CDR3 covers 15 residues. The CDR3 DNA sequence: TGTGCCAGCAGCTCCAGAGGGACAGGTCGTTACGAGCAGTACTTC. Its translation is CASSSRGTGRYEQYF.

The chain recombines TRBV5-1 with TRBJ2-7, with a weak D call TRBD1 (6 bases). Germline V gene sequence: CDR1 SGHRS, CDR2 YFSETQ. The CDR3 runs 15 residues. The V gene lost 1 base and the J gene lost 1 base, with 12 bases spanning the gap. CDR3 bases: TGCGCCAGCAGCTTGTGGGACAACTGGTCCTACGAGCAGTACTTC. It is translated as CASSLWDNWSYEQYF.

With respect to this clone: Other DNA variants within this sample encode the same CDR3. The chain uses TRBV12-3 or TRBV12-4 and TRBJ1-2; D uncertain. The length of the CDR3 is 13 residues. V lost 5 bases, J lost 4 bases, and 11 bases lay in between. The DNA of the CDR3 is TGTGCCAGCAGTCGGGGTGGCACCTATGGCTACACCTTC. Translating gives CASSRGGTYGYTF.

This clone appeared a single time. J is TRBJ1-5 and V is TRBV5-1; possible D gene TRBD1, 5 bases. Germline CDR1 and CDR2: SGHRS and YFSETQ. This CDR3 contains 16 residues. V lost 0 bases and J lost 2, with 12 bases in between. The CDR3 DNA follows: TGCGCCAGCAGCTTGGAGGAACAGGTTGGCAATCAGCCCCAGCATTTT. It translates to CASSLEEQVGNQPQHF.

The rearrangement joins TRBV7-9 to TRBJ1-3; no firm D call. The CDR3 totals 13 residues. Deletions cut 1 base from V and 4 bases from J, with 5 bases between. Germline-derived CDR1 and CDR2 are SEHNR and FQNEAQ (reference sequence). The CDR3 spells CASSLVPGNTIYF. CDR3 DNA: TGTGCCAGCAGCTTAGTTCCGGGAAACACCATATATTTT.